A selection of T cell receptor beta chains follows, all from one sample in a study of T-cell reconstitution after alpha-beta-depleted transplantation in children. TCRdb passed the PCR reads through MiXCR, listing each CDR3 protein once. Among about 540,000 distinct CDR3 sequences, approximately 20% were seen once, and the ten largest hold approximately 3%. Material: PBMCs from the stem cell graft donor, obtained from the stem cell graft. The receptors derive from a human donor who donated a stem cell graft to a child with acute lymphoblastic leukemia. The CDR3 runs from the conserved cysteine through the conserved F or W. The D gene is left open where the match is weak. The listing skips clone size in some rows; elsewhere it reads once, few, many or a size class.

v_gene,abundance,d_gene,j_gene,CDR3nt,CDR3aa
TRBV12-3/TRBV12-4,-,-,TRBJ2-7,TGTGCCAGCAGTTTAAGGCGGGATCCCTACGAGCAGTACTTC,CASSLRRDPYEQYF
TRBV3-1,-,-,TRBJ2-7,TGTGCCAGCAGCCAAGACGACAGGTATCTCTTCTACGAGCAGTACTTC,CASSQDDRYLFYEQYF
TRBV27,many,-,TRBJ1-1,TGTGCCAGCAGTCCCCGGGGGGGTACTGAAGCTTTCTTT,CASSPRGGTEAFF
TRBV9,-,-,TRBJ2-1,TGTGCCAGCAGCGTAGGCGGGGCGAATTACAATGAGCAGTTCTTC,CASSVGGANYNEQFF
TRBV6-1,few,-,TRBJ2-3,TGTGCCAGCAGTGAGGGGGCGGGAGCAGATACGCAGTATTTT,CASSEGAGADTQYF
TRBV27,-,-,TRBJ2-1,TGTGCCACCGTGGACAGACTGAAATACAATGAGCAGTTCTTC,CATVDRLKYNEQFF
TRBV18,-,-,TRBJ2-5,TGTGCCAGCTCACCAGGGATTAGGCAAGAGACCCAGTACTTC,CASSPGIRQETQYF
TRBV5-6,-,-,TRBJ1-3,TGTGCCAGCAGCTTGAGTTCAGGGCCTGGAAACACCATATATTTT,CASSLSSGPGNTIYF
TRBV7-8,many,-,TRBJ2-3,TGTGCCAGCAGCTTAGCGCGGCAGACAGATACGCAGTATTTT,CASSLARQTDTQYF
TRBV24-1,few,-,TRBJ2-1,TGTGCCACCAGTGATTTTCTCGGTACAAGGTTCTTC,CATSDFLGTRFF
TRBV12-3/TRBV12-4,-,TRBD1,TRBJ1-1,TGTGCCAGCGGGGGACAGTTCGGTTTCTTT,CASGGQFGFF
TRBV6-5,-,-,TRBJ2-3,TGTGCCAGCAGTTACGGGCCGTCCACAGATACGCAGTATTTT,CASSYGPSTDTQYF
TRBV27,few,-,TRBJ1-4,TGTGCCAGCAGTTTAATAGGGGGGACTGAAAAACTGTTTTTT,CASSLIGGTEKLFF
TRBV9,-,-,TRBJ2-1,TGTGCCAGCAGCGTAGACGGCGGGACCTACAATGAGCAGTTCTTC,CASSVDGGTYNEQFF
TRBV11-2,few,-,TRBJ2-2,TGTGCCAGCAGCCCAGTGGTAGTGAGCGGGGAGCTGTTTTTT,CASSPVVVSGELFF
TRBV5-1,-,-,TRBJ1-4,TGTGCCAGCAGCCTTCCTGGTGAAAAACTGTTTTTT,CASSLPGEKLFF
TRBV5-1,-,TRBD1,TRBJ2-7,TGCGCCAGCAGACAGAGCTCCGGGACAGGGGCCTACGAGCAGTACTTC,CASRQSSGTGAYEQYF
TRBV6-5,-,-,TRBJ1-2,TGTGCCAGCAGTTACTCGACGGAGGCCTATGGCTACACCTTC,CASSYSTEAYGYTF
TRBV5-1,many,-,TRBJ2-3,TGCGCCAGCAGTCGACAGTTCACAGATACGCAGTATTTT,CASSRQFTDTQYF
TRBV11-2,few,TRBD2,TRBJ2-1,TGTGCCAGCAGCTTAGATCTCCCTGGACTAGCGGGAGAGGAGGACAATGAGCAGTTCTTC,CASSLDLPGLAGEEDNEQFF
TRBV27,few,TRBD2,TRBJ2-7,TGTGCCAGCAAACTAACTAGCGGGTACTCCTACGAGCAGTACTTC,CASKLTSGYSYEQYF
TRBV5-5,-,-,TRBJ2-6,TGTGCCAGCAGCTTGGCGGGCAGGGGAGCGGCTGGGGCCAACGTCCTGACTTTC,CASSLAGRGAAGANVLTF
TRBV20-1,few,-,TRBJ1-1,TGCAGTGTCCGAAGAGGCTACGATGAAGCTTTCTTT,CSVRRGYDEAFF
TRBV7-9,many,TRBD2,TRBJ2-1,TGTGCCAGCAGCTTAGTCCTAGCGGGAGAATACAATGAGCAGTTCTTC,CASSLVLAGEYNEQFF
TRBV23-1,-,TRBD1,TRBJ1-1,TGCGCCAGCAGGATATCAACAGGGGGGAACACTGAAGCTTTCTTT,CASRISTGGNTEAFF
TRBV19,-,-,TRBJ1-2,TGTGCCAGTAGTAGCGGGACGCCCTTTTATGGCTACACCTTC,CASSSGTPFYGYTF
TRBV5-5,-,-,TRBJ2-2,TGTGCCAGCAGCACCGGACAGACCACCGGGGAGCTGTTTTTT,CASSTGQTTGELFF
TRBV27,few,TRBD2,TRBJ2-7,TGTGCCAGCAGTTTATCGCGGGGGGGCCACGAGCAGTACTTC,CASSLSRGGHEQYF
TRBV5-1,-,-,TRBJ2-3,TGCGCCAGCAGCCCCGCGATTAGCACAGATACGCAGTATTTT,CASSPAISTDTQYF
TRBV5-1,-,-,TRBJ1-4,TGCGCCAGCGGAGCCGGAGGGGAAAAACTGTTTTTT,CASGAGGEKLFF
TRBV15,-,TRBD1,TRBJ1-2,TGTGCCACCAGCAGGGGATTGACAGGGGACTATGGCTACACCTTC,CATSRGLTGDYGYTF
TRBV5-1,-,TRBD2,TRBJ2-2,TGCGCCAGCAGCCTCGGACTAGCGGGAGACTTAAACACCGGGGAGCTGTTTTTT,CASSLGLAGDLNTGELFF
TRBV5-1,-,-,TRBJ2-7,TGCGCCAGCAGCTTGACACCTCCAGCTTACGAGCAGTACTTC,CASSLTPPAYEQYF
TRBV6-1,-,-,TRBJ2-1,TGTGCCAGCAGTGAAGCGCCTAGCGATGAGCAGTTCTTC,CASSEAPSDEQFF
TRBV20-1,-,-,TRBJ2-3,TGCAGTGCTAGTACGATGCGGGGTAAAGATACGCAGTATTTT,CSASTMRGKDTQYF
TRBV12-3/TRBV12-4,few,TRBD1,TRBJ2-7,TGTGCCAGCAGTCGGACAGGGGGGGCCTACGAGCAGTACTTC,CASSRTGGAYEQYF
TRBV18,few,-,TRBJ1-1,TGTGCCAGCTCACCAAGGGTAGGGAACACTGAAGCTTTCTTT,CASSPRVGNTEAFF
TRBV7-9,few,TRBD1,TRBJ1-1,TGTGCCAGCAGCAACGCGGGACAGGGGAACACTGAAGCTTTCTTT,CASSNAGQGNTEAFF
TRBV5-1,-,TRBD2,TRBJ2-3,TGCGCCAGCAGCTTGCTCAGCGGGAGGGCAGGAGATACGCAGTATTTT,CASSLLSGRAGDTQYF
TRBV10-3,few,-,TRBJ2-7,TGTGCCACCTACAGGGACCACGAGCAGTACTTC,CATYRDHEQYF
TRBV18,few,-,TRBJ2-5,TGTGCCAGCTCACCCCAAGACAGCCCCGGGACCCAGTACTTC,CASSPQDSPGTQYF
TRBV20-1,few,-,TRBJ1-1,TGCAGTGCTGACGCGGGGGTAGCTTTCTTT,CSADAGVAFF
TRBV18,-,-,TRBJ2-5,TGTGCCAGCTCAACGGGACTTAAATACCAAGAGACCCAGTACTTC,CASSTGLKYQETQYF
TRBV11-2,-,-,TRBJ2-5,TGTGCCAGCAGCTCTTGGGTTCAGGGAAAAGAGACCCAGTACTTC,CASSSWVQGKETQYF
TRBV7-6,-,-,TRBJ1-1,TGTGCCAGCAGCTTAGTCACGGGTGAAGCTTTCTTT,CASSLVTGEAFF
TRBV7-7,-,-,TRBJ2-5,TGTGCCAGCAGCTTCAGCAGGGTGGAGACCCAGTACTTC,CASSFSRVETQYF
TRBV7-8,-,-,TRBJ2-5,TGTGCCAGCAGCTTACTGAGGGATACCCAAGAGACCCAGTACTTC,CASSLLRDTQETQYF
TRBV15,few,-,TRBJ1-5,TGTGCCACCAGCACAAATAGCAATCAGCCCCAGCATTTT,CATSTNSNQPQHF
TRBV7-2,few,TRBD2,TRBJ2-4,TGTGCCAGCAGCTTAGGACTAGCGGGAGTGGCCAAAAACATTCAGTACTTC,CASSLGLAGVAKNIQYF